The 23 T cell receptor beta chains listed next were all sequenced from one sample in a study of blood T cell repertoires in COVID-19. Sequenced by immunoSEQ multiplex PCR; TCRdb stores in-frame clones only, minus some. Of approximately 170,000 clones listed, over 75% are singletons. Sequenced: peripheral blood. These receptors were collected from a man in his 60s with active or convalescent COVID-19.

The chain carries TRBV28 and TRBJ2-5; perhaps TRBD1 as D (6 bases). V lost 5 bases to trimming and J lost 7 bases, with 17 bases between them. CDR1 is MDHEN, CDR2 SYDVKM, per germline. The CDR3 runs 14 residues. CDR3 protein: CASSPGTPPATQYF. The CDR3 nucleotides read TGTGCCAGCAGTCCCGGGACACCCCCAGCGACCCAGTACTTC. Looking up the rest from reference TRBV28 and TRBJ2-5 gives the full variable domain: DVKVTQSSRYLVKRTGEKVFLECVQDMDHENMFWYRQDPGLGLRLIYFSYDVKMKEKGDIPEGYSVSREKKERFSLILESASTNQTSMYLCASSPGTPPATQYFGPGTRLLVL.

This clone turned up a few times. The chain recombines TRBV28 with TRBJ1-1; D is uncertain. Per germline, CDR1 MDHEN and CDR2 SYDVKM. V was clipped by 7 bases and J by 3 bases, with 9 bases between them. This CDR3 has 12 residues. CDR3 DNA: TGTGCCAGCACATCCACGGACACTGAAGCTTTCTTT. This codes for CASTSTDTEAFF.

The chain joins TRBV5-1 to TRBJ2-2; D may be TRBD1 (5 bases). Trimming took 0 bases from V and 7 from J, leaving 13 bases between them. The CDR3 length is 15 residues. The germline CDR1 and CDR2 sequences are SGHRS and YFSETQ. This CDR3 is CASSLVNRIGGELFF. The CDR3 DNA follows: TGCGCCAGCAGCTTGGTAAACAGGATCGGCGGGGAGCTGTTTTTT.

The V gene is TRBV2, the J gene TRBJ2-1, with 9 positions matching TRBD1. CDR1 SNHLY and CDR2 FYNNEI come from the germline V gene. V was pared by 4 bases and J by 9 bases, with 7 bases of the junction left unmatched. This CDR3 region has 14 residues. The CDR3 DNA is TGTGCCAGCAGTGCGGACAGGGGCAGGGGTGAGCAGTTCTTC. Protein: CASSADRGRGEQFF. Based on the CDR3 plus reference TRBV2 and TRBJ2-1, the full variable domain is EPEVTQTPSHQVTQMGQEVILRCVPISNHLYFYWYRQILGQKVEFLVSFYNNEISEKSEIFDDQFSVERPDGSNFTLKIRSTKLEDSAMYFCASSADRGRGEQFFGPGTRLTVL.

This chain uses TRBV27 with TRBJ2-5, with 10 positions matching TRBD1. With 5 bases clipped from V and 4 bases from J, the junction kept 10 bases outside the gene matches. CDR3 size: 16 residues. The V gene's germline CDR1 is MNHEY and CDR2 SMNVEV (reference sequence). CDR3 sequence reads: CASSPRTGGIGETQYF. The CDR3 DNA follows: TGTGCCAGCAGTCCAAGGACAGGGGGAATAGGAGAGACCCAGTACTTC.

This clone has just one count. This chain uses TRBV18 with TRBJ2-7, with 10 bases matching TRBD1. After removal of 5 bases from V and 4 bases from J, the junction contained 5 bases not matched to a gene. Germline CDR1 is KGHSH and CDR2 is LQKENI. This CDR3 is 14 amino acids long. As DNA, the CDR3 is TGTGCCAGCTCATCCGGGACAGGGGTGTACGAGCAGTACTTC. Its protein is CASSSGTGVYEQYF.

V is TRBV28 and J is TRBJ2-5; D call uncertain. V was shortened by 4 bases and J by 1 base, with 4 bases between the two germline ends. This CDR3 contains 12 residues. The germline gives CDR1 MDHEN, CDR2 SYDVKM. CDR3: CASSSVQETQYF. CDR3 nucleotides: TGTGCCAGCAGTTCGGTCCAAGAGACCCAGTACTTC. The whole variable domain, filled in from reference TRBV28 and TRBJ2-5, reads DVKVTQSSRYLVKRTGEKVFLECVQDMDHENMFWYRQDPGLGLRLIYFSYDVKMKEKGDIPEGYSVSREKKERFSLILESASTNQTSMYLCASSSVQETQYFGPGTRLLVL.

This sequence joins TRBV27 and TRBJ2-2; TRBD1 might be the D (8 bases). Germline values: CDR1 MNHEY, CDR2 SMNVEV (reference sequence). V lost 7 bases and J 3 bases, leaving 18 bases between the germline ends. The CDR3 has 16 residues. CDR3 sequence (DNA): TGTGCCAGCACTCCGAGGACAGGGAGGGACACCGGGGAGCTGTTTTTT. It specifies CASTPRTGRDTGELFF.

Written as DNA, the CDR3 is TGTGCCAGCAGCCCCGGACAGGGGTCTTCACCCCTCCACTTT. It codes for CASSPGQGSSPLHF. The V gene is TRBV7-9, the J gene TRBJ1-6, with 9 bases matching TRBD1. Unmatched junction bases numbered 5, after V lost 5 bases and J lost 9 bases. The CDR3 is 14 residues long. Germline CDR1 SEHNR, CDR2 FQNEAQ (reference sequence). Combining the CDR3 with reference TRBV7-9 and TRBJ1-6 gives the whole variable domain DTGVSQNPRHKITKRGQNVTFRCDPISEHNRLYWYRQTLGQGPEFLTYFQNEAQLEKSRLLSDRFSAERPKGSFSTLEIQRTEQGDSAMYLCASSPGQGSSPLHFGNGTRLTVT.

V gene TRBV6-1 combines with J gene TRBJ2-4; D unclear. Germline V CDR1 and CDR2: MNHNS, SASEGT. The CDR3 extends over 15 amino acids. V was pared by 2 bases and J by 0 bases, with 8 bases between. For the CDR3, the DNA is TGTGCCAGCAGTGAACAGGTGATAGCCAAAAACATTCAGTACTTC. Translating it yields CASSEQVIAKNIQYF.

The chain links TRBV6-6 to TRBJ2-3; 10 bases line up with TRBD1. This CDR3 comprises 15 residues. With V trimmed by 6 bases and J by 2 bases, 5 bases remained unmatched. Germline V CDR1 and CDR2: MNHNY, SVGAGI (reference sequence). In DNA, the CDR3 is TGTGCCAGCAGACAGACAGGGGGCCCCACAGATACGCAGTATTTT. Translating gives CASRQTGGPTDTQYF.

The chain uses TRBV6-6 and TRBJ1-2; TRBD1 is a possible D gene (5 bases). V lost 2 bases and J lost 5, with 18 bases in between. Germline V gene lookup returns CDR1 MNHNY and CDR2 SVGAGI (reference sequence). This CDR3 has 16 amino acids. The CDR3 protein is CASSYANQGGGYGYTF. The CDR3 nucleotides read TGTGCCAGCAGTTACGCGAACCAGGGAGGCGGATATGGCTACACCTTC.

V and J are TRBV10-3 and TRBJ2-1; unclear D gene. V lost 5 bases and J 7 bases, leaving 9 bases between the germline ends. This CDR3 has 12 amino acids. Germline CDR1 and CDR2: ENHRY and SYGVKD. Here the CDR3 reads CAISSPRNEQFF. CDR3 coding DNA: TGTGCCATCAGTTCACCGAGGAATGAGCAGTTCTTC.

The J gene is TRBJ2-5, the V gene TRBV5-1; D is possibly TRBD2 (6 bases). Per germline, CDR1 SGHRS and CDR2 YFSETQ. There are 14 residues in the CDR3. V was pared by 2 bases and J by 5 bases, with 13 bases between. For the CDR3, the DNA is TGCGCCAGCAGCTTAACCCCGGGACTCGAGACCCAGTACTTC. Translation: CASSLTPGLETQYF.

V usage is TRBV5-4 and J usage is TRBJ2-4; 11 nucleotides agree with TRBD2. The CDR3 is 14 amino acids. J gave up 11 bases and V 0 bases, and 4 bases lay outside the gene matches. Germline CDR1 and CDR2: SGHNT and YYREEE (reference sequence). The CDR3 region is CASSLEASGGLQYF. CDR3 nucleotides: TGTGCCAGCAGCTTGGAGGCTAGCGGGGGGCTTCAGTACTTC.

V and J are TRBV19 and TRBJ1-3, with a tentative D call TRBD1 (5 bases). This CDR3 is built from 14 residues. V lost 7 bases and J lost 0, with 10 bases in between. CDR1 and CDR2 from the germline V gene are LNHDA and SQIVND (reference sequence). The CDR3 protein is CASTRTRSGNTIYF. The CDR3 nucleotides are TGTGCCAGTACCCGGACACGCTCTGGAAACACCATATATTTT.

The chain has TRBV29-1 and TRBJ2-7; 8 nucleotides line up with TRBD1. This CDR3 has 14 amino acids. Germline lookup yields CDR1 SQVTM and CDR2 ANQGSEA. J gave up 3 bases and V 6 bases, and 10 bases lay outside the gene matches. CDR3 sequence reads: CSVDRTGGGYEQYF. The CDR3 nucleotides are TGCAGCGTCGATCGAACAGGGGGAGGCTACGAGCAGTACTTC.

The V gene is TRBV10-1, the J gene TRBJ2-3; D gene uncertain. The CDR3 consists of 16 residues. V lost 0 bases and J lost 2, with 12 bases in between. Germline V gene sequence: CDR1 WNHNN, CDR2 SYGVQD (reference sequence). The CDR3 DNA follows: TGCGCCAGCAGTGAGTCTCCAGGTTCGAACACAGATACGCAGTATTTT. It translates to CASSESPGSNTDTQYF.

The rearrangement uses TRBV11-2 and TRBJ1-2; TRBD1 agrees at 10 bases. CDR1 SGHAT and CDR2 FQNNGV come from the germline V gene. With V trimmed by 5 bases and J by 8 bases, 11 bases remained unmatched. The CDR3 is made up of 15 amino acids. CDR3 protein: CASSTLGQGMEGYTF. The CDR3 nucleotides are TGTGCCAGCAGCACCCTGGGACAGGGGATGGAGGGCTACACCTTC.

The V gene is TRBV5-6, the J gene TRBJ2-4, with D tentatively TRBD1 (6 bases). Trimming left V 4 bases short and J 1 base short, with 9 bases between. Germline CDR1 reads SGHDT; CDR2 reads YYEEEE. This CDR3 spans 14 amino acids. DNA of the CDR3: TGTGCCAGCAGCCCTCAGGGGGCCAAAAACATTCAGTACTTC. It is translated as CASSPQGAKNIQYF.

The V and J genes are TRBV5-1 and TRBJ2-5, with D possibly TRBD1 on 5 matching bases. Trimming removed 0 bases at V and 5 bases at J, with 14 bases between. CDR1 and CDR2 from the germline V gene are SGHRS and YFSETQ. The CDR3 has 15 residues. The DNA of the CDR3 is TGCGCCAGCAGCTTGGTTGGGGCTCCGATGGAGACCCAGTACTTC. Translated, it gives CASSLVGAPMETQYF. Based on the CDR3 plus reference TRBV5-1 and TRBJ2-5, the full variable domain is KAGVTQTPRYLIKTRGQQVTLSCSPISGHRSVSWYQQTPGQGLQFLFEYFSETQRNKGNFPGRFSGRQFSNSRSEMNVSTLELGDSALYLCASSLVGAPMETQYFGPGTRLLVL.

The table lists this clone with a count of one. The V and J genes are TRBV24-1 and TRBJ1-5; 10 bases match TRBD1. V shed 4 bases, J shed 7 bases, and the junction held 9 bases outside the gene matches. This CDR3 spans 16 amino acids. Germline loops: CDR1 KGHDR, CDR2 SFDVKD. The DNA of the CDR3 is TGTGCCACCAGTGACGCCAAGACAGGGGGCAGGCAGCCCCAGCATTTT. It specifies CATSDAKTGGRQPQHF.

The chain carries TRBV19 and TRBJ2-7, with TRBD1 identical over 11 bases. J gave up 6 bases and V 3 bases, and 4 bases lay outside the gene matches. The V gene's germline CDR1 is LNHDA and CDR2 SQIVND (reference sequence). The CDR3 covers 14 residues. The CDR3 coding sequence is TGTGCCAGTAGTATTGGGACAGGGGGGATCGAGCAGTACTTC. It is translated as CASSIGTGGIEQYF. The complete variable domain, with remaining parts taken from reference TRBV19 and TRBJ2-7, reads DGGITQSPKYLFRKEGQNVTLSCEQNLNHDAMYWYRQDPGQGLRLIYYSQIVNDFQKGDIAEGYSVSREKKESFPLTVTSAQKNPTAFYLCASSIGTGGIEQYFGPGTRLTVT.